The source of this T cell receptor beta chain is a study of blood T cell repertoires in COVID-19. Study-level information: Donors in the United States, Italy and Spain gave samples during acute or convalescent COVID-19. The cDNA or gDNA used as material had been derived from T cells, B-cell-depleted T cells, or PBMCs.

In the authors' workflow: Amplification from reference gene primers served as the basis for estimated nucleated cell counts. Sequencing used immunoSEQ multiplex PCR; TCRdb keeps in-frame clones, though not all of them. The V and J calls and clone size were taken over from that table, and D and trimming were inferred from the DNA. The data contain roughly 120,000 clones, about 79% of them singletons. CDR1 and CDR2 (germline): SGHTA, FQGNSA. This CDR3 has 14 residues. Trimming pared 2 bases from V and 7 bases from J, leaving 14 bases between. Sequencing was carried out using peripheral blood. The V and J genes are TRBV7-2 and TRBJ1-1; D is possibly TRBD1 (6 bases). The TCR was taken from a man aged 70 or older with acute or convalescent COVID-19. Here the CDR3 DNA reads TGTGCCAGCAGCTTAACAGGGACATTACGTGAAGCTTTCTTT. This encodes CASSLTGTLREAFF.